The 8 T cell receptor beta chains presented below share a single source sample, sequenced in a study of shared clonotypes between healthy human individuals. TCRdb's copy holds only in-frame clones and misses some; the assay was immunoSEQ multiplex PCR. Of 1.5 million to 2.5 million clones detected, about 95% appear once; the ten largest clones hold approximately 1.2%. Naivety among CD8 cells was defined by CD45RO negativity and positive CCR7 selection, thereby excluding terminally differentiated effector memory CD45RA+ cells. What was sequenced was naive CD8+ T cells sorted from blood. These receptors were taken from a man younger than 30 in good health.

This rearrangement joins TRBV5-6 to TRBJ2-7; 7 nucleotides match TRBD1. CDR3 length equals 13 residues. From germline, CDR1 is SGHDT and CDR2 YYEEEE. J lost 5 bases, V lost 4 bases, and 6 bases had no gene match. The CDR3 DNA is TGTGCCAGCAGCACGGGACAGATGGACGAGCAGTACTTC. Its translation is CASSTGQMDEQYF.

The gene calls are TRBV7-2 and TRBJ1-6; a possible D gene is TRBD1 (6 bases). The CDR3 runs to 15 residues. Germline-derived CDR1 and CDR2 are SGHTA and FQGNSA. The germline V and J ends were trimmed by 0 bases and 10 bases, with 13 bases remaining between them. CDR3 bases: TGTGCCAGCAGCTTAGCTGGGGGCGACGGATCACCCCTCCACTTT. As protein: CASSLAGGDGSPLHF.

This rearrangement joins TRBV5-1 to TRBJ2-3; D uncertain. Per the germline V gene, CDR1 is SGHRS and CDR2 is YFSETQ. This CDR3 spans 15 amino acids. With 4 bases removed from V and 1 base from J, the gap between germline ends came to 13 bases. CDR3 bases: TGCGCCAGCAGCGTACAGACTTCTCGCACAGATACGCAGTATTTT. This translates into CASSVQTSRTDTQYF.

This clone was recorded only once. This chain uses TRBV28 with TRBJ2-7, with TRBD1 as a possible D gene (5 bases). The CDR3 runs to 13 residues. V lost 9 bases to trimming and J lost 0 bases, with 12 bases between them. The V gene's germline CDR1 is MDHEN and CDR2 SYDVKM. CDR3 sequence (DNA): TGTGCCAGTCGGGTTGGGGCCTCCTACGAGCAGTACTTC. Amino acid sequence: CASRVGASYEQYF. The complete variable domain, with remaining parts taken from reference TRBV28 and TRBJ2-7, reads DVKVTQSSRYLVKRTGEKVFLECVQDMDHENMFWYRQDPGLGLRLIYFSYDVKMKEKGDIPEGYSVSREKKERFSLILESASTNQTSMYLCASRVGASYEQYFGPGTRLTVT.

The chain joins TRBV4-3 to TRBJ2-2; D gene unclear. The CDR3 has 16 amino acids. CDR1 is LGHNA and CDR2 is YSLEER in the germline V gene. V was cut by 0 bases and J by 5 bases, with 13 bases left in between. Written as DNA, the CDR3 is TGCGCCAGCAGCCAAGATCCAGGTGGGGTAACCGGGGAGCTGTTTTTT. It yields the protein CASSQDPGGVTGELFF.

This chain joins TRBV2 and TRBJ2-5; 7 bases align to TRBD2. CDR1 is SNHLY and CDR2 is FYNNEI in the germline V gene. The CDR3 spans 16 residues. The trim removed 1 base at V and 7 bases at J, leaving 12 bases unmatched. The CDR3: CASSEEVRLAEGTQYF. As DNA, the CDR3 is TGTGCCAGCAGTGAAGAGGTTAGGCTAGCGGAGGGGACCCAGTACTTC.

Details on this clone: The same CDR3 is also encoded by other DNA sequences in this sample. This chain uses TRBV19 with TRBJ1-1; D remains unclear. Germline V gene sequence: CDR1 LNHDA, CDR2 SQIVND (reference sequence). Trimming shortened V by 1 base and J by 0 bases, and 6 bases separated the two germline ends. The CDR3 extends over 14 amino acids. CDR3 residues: CASSIGVLNTEAFF. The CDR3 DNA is TGTGCCAGTAGTATAGGAGTTCTGAACACTGAAGCTTTCTTT.

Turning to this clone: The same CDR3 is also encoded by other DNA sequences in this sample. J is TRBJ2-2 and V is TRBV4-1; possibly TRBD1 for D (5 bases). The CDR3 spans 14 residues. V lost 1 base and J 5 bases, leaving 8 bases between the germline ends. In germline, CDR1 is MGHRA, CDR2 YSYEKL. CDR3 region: CASSQVQGTGELFF. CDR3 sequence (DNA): TGCGCCAGCAGCCAAGTTCAGGGAACCGGGGAGCTGTTTTTT.